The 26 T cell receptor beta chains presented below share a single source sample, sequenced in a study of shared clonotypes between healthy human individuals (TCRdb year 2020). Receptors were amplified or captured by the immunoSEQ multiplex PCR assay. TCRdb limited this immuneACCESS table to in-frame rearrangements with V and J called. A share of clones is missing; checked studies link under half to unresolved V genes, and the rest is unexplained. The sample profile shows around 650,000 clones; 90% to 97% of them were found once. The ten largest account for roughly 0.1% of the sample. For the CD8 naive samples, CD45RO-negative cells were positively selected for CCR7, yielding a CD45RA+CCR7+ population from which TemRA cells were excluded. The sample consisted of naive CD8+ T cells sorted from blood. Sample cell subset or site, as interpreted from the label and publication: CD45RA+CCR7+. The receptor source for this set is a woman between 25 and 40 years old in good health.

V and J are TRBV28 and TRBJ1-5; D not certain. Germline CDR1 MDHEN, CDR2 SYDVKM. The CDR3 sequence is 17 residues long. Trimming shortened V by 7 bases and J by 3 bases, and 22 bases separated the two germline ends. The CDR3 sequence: CASTISTMGSPNQPQHF. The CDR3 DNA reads TGTGCCAGCACCATCTCAACGATGGGCAGCCCCAATCAGCCCCAGCATTTT.

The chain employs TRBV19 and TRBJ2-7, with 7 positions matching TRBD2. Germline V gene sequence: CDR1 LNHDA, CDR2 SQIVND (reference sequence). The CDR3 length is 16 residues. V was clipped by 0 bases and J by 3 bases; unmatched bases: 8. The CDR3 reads CASSIDSLAEYYEQYF. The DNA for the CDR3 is TGTGCCAGTAGTATAGATTCTCTAGCGGAATACTACGAGCAGTACTTC. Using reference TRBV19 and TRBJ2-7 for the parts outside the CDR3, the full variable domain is DGGITQSPKYLFRKEGQNVTLSCEQNLNHDAMYWYRQDPGQGLRLIYYSQIVNDFQKGDIAEGYSVSREKKESFPLTVTSAQKNPTAFYLCASSIDSLAEYYEQYFGPGTRLTVT.

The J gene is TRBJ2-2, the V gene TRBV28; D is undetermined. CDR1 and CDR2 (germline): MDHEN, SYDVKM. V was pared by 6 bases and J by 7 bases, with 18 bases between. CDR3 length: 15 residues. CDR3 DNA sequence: TGTGCCAGCAGAAGCCCCCTCACCCCGGGCGGGGAGCTGTTTTTT. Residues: CASRSPLTPGGELFF.

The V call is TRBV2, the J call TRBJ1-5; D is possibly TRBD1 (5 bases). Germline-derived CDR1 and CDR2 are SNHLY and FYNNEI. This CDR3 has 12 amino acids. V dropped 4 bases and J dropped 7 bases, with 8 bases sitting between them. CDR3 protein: CASSGGVQPQHF. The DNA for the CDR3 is TGTGCCAGCAGTGGAGGGGTACAGCCCCAGCATTTT.

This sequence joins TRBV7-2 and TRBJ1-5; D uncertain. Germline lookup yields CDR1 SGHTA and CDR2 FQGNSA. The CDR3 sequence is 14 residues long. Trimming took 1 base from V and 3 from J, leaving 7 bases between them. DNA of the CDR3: TGTGCCAGCAGCTTAGGGCCCTCCAATCAGCCCCAGCATTTT. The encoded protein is CASSLGPSNQPQHF.

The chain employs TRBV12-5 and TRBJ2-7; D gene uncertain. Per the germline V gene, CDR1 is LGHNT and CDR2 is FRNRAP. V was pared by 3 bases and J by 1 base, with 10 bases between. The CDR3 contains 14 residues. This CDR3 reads CASGFWAVSYEQYF. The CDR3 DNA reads TGTGCTAGTGGTTTTTGGGCAGTTTCCTACGAGCAGTACTTC.

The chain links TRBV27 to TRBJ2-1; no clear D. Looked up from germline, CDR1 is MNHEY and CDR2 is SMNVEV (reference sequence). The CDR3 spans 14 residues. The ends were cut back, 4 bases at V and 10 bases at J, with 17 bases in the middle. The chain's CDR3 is CASSYLIQPREQFF. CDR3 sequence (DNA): TGTGCCAGCAGTTACCTTATTCAGCCGAGGGAGCAGTTCTTC.

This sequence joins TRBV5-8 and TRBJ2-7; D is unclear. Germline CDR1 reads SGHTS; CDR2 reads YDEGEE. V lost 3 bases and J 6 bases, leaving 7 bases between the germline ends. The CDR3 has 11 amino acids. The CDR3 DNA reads TGTGCCAGCAGCTCGGTGGGCGAGCAGTACTTC. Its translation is CASSSVGEQYF.

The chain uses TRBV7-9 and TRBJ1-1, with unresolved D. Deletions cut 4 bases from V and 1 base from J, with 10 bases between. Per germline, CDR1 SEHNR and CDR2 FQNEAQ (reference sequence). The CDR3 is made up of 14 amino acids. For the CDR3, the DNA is TGTGCCAGCAGCTCATGGACGGCGAACACTGAAGCTTTCTTT. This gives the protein CASSSWTANTEAFF.

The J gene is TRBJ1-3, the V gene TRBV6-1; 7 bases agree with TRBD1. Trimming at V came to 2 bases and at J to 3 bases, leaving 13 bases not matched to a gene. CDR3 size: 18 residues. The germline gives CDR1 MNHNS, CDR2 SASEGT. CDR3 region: CASSEIYIGGGYGNTIYF. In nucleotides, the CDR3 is TGTGCCAGCAGTGAAATTTATATAGGAGGGGGCTATGGAAACACCATATATTTT.

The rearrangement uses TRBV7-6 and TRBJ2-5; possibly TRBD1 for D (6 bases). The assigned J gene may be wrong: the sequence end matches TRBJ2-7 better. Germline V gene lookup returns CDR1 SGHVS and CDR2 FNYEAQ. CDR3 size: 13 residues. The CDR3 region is CASSYGQNYEQYF. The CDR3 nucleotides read TGTGCCAGCAGCTACGGACAGAACTACGAGCAGTACTTC.

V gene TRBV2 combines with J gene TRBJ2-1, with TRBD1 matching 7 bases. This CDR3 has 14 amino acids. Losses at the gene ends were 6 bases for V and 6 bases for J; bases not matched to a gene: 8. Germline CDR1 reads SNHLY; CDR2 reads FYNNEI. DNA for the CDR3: TGTGCCAGCAGATTTGAAGGGGGCCGCAATGAGCAGTTCTTC. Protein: CASRFEGGRNEQFF.

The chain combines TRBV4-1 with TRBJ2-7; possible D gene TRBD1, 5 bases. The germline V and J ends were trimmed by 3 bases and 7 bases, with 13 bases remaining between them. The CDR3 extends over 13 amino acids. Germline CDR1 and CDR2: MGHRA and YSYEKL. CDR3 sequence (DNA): TGCGCCAGCAGCCAGAGAGCCCGGACAGAGCAGTACTTC. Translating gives CASSQRARTEQYF.

Here the CDR3 DNA reads TGTGCCAGCAGCCTAGTGGGGGAACCCAATGAGCAGTTCTTC. This codes for CASSLVGEPNEQFF. The chain has TRBV7-9 and TRBJ2-1; tentatively, D is TRBD1 or TRBD2 (5 bases each). Germline V gene lookup returns CDR1 SEHNR and CDR2 FQNEAQ (reference sequence). The CDR3 runs to 14 residues. Trimming stripped 5 bases from V and 6 bases from J, with 14 bases between. The whole variable domain, filled in from reference TRBV7-9 and TRBJ2-1, reads DTGVSQNPRHKITKRGQNVTFRCDPISEHNRLYWYRQTLGQGPEFLTYFQNEAQLEKSRLLSDRFSAERPKGSFSTLEIQRTEQGDSAMYLCASSLVGEPNEQFFGPGTRLTVL.

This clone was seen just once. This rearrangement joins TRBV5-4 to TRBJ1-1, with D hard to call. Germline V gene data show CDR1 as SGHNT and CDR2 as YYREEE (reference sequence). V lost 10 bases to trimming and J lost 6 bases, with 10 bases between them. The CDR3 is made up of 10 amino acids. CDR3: CAGGEPEAFF. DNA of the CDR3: TGTGCCGGCGGGGAGCCTGAAGCTTTCTTT.

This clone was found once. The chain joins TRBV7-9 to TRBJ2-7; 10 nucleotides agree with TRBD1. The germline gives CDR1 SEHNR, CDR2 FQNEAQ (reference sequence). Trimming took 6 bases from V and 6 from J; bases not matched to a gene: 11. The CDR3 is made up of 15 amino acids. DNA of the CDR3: TGTGCCAGCAGGGCGACCGGGACAGGGGCCAGCGAGCAGTACTTC. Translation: CASRATGTGASEQYF.

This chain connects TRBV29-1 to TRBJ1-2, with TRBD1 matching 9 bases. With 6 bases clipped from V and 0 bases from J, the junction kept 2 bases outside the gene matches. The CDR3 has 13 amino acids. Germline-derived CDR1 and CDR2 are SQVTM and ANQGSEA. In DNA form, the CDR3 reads TGCAGCGTACAGGGGGCCCCTAACTATGGCTACACCTTC. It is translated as CSVQGAPNYGYTF.

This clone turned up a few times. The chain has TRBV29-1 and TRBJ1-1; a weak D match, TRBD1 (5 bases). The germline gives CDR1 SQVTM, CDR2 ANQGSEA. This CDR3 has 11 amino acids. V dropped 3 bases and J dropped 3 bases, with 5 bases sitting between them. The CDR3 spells CSVEGDTEAFF. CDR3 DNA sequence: TGCAGCGTTGAGGGGGACACTGAAGCTTTCTTT.

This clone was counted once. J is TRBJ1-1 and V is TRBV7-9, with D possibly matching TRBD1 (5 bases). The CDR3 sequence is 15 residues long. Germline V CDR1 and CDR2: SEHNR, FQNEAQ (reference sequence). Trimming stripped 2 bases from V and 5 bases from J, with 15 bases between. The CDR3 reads CASSLPDAGDTEAFF. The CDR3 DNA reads TGTGCCAGCAGCTTACCTGATGCGGGGGATACTGAAGCTTTCTTT.

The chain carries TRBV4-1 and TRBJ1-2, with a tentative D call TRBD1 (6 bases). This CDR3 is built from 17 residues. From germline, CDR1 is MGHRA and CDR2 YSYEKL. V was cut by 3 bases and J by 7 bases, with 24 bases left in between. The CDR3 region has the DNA TGCGCCAGCAGCCACACCTGGTTGGGGGCCAACTATTTTGGCTACACCTTC. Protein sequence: CASSHTWLGANYFGYTF.

CDR3: CASSLQGRTGELFF. The CDR3 DNA sequence: TGTGCCAGCAGCCTTCAGGGAAGGACCGGGGAGCTGTTTTTT. This chain links TRBV28 with TRBJ2-2, with D tentatively TRBD1 (5 bases). V was trimmed by 6 bases and J by 5 bases, leaving 13 bases between them. CDR1 is MDHEN and CDR2 is SYDVKM in the germline V gene. The CDR3 is 14 residues long.

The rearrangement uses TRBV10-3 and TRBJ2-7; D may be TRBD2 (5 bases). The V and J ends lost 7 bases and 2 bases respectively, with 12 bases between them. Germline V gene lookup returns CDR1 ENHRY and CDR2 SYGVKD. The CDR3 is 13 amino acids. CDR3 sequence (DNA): TGTGCCATCACGGGGTCAGAAACCTACGAGCAGTACTTC. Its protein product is CAITGSETYEQYF.

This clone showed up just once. This chain's CDR3 is CASSLSPVYEQYF. The CDR3 nucleotides are TGTGCCAGCAGCTTAAGTCCCGTCTACGAGCAGTACTTC. The chain joins TRBV13 to TRBJ2-7, with D unresolved. Trimming took 2 bases from V and 3 from J, leaving 8 bases between them. Germline V gives CDR1 PRHDT, CDR2 FYEKMQ (reference sequence). CDR3 size: 13 residues.

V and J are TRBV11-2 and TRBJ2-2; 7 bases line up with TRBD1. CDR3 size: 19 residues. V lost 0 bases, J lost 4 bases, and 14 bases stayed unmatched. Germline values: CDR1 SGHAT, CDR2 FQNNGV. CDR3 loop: CASSLDAAPTGYLTGELFF. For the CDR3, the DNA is TGTGCCAGCAGCTTAGATGCGGCCCCGACAGGGTACCTCACCGGGGAGCTGTTTTTT.

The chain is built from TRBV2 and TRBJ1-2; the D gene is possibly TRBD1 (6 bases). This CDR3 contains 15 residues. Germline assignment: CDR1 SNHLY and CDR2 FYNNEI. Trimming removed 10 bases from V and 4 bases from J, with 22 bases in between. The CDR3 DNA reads TGTGCCATAGAAGGGGGGAGTCGGGAAACCTATGGCTACACCTTC. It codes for CAIEGGSRETYGYTF.

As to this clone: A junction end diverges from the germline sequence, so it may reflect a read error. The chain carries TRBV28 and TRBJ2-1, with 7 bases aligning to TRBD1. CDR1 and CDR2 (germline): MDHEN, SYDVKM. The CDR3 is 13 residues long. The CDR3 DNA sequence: TGTGCCAGCAGTTTTAGGTTTGGGACAGCAACACTCTTC. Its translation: CASSFRFGTATLF. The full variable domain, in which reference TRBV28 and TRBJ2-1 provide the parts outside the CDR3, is DVKVTQSSRYLVKRTGEKVFLECVQDMDHENMFWYRQDPGLGLRLIYFSYDVKMKEKGDIPEGYSVSREKKERFSLILESASTNQTSMYLCASSFRFGTATLFGPGTRLTVL.